Each of the 2 T cell receptor beta chains below was sequenced from the same sample in a study of blood T cell repertoires in COVID-19. Using immunoSEQ multiplex PCR, the repertoire was profiled, and TCRdb retains in-frame clones only, with some absent. The top ten clones hold roughly 10% of a sample with approximately 290,000 clones, about 90% of them seen once. The specimen was peripheral blood. All receptors come from a woman in her thirties with COVID-19, enrolled during active disease.

The chain is built from TRBV7-6 and TRBJ2-7, with TRBD1 as a possible D gene (5 bases). The CDR3 has 12 amino acids. Per the germline V gene, CDR1 is SGHVS and CDR2 is FNYEAQ. V was shortened by 5 bases and J by 7 bases, with 12 bases between the two germline ends. CDR3: CASSLSTEEQYF. The DNA of the CDR3 is TGTGCCAGCAGCCTATCGACAGAAGAGCAGTACTTC.

J is TRBJ2-1 and V is TRBV5-4, with a weak D call TRBD2 (5 bases). Germline V CDR1 and CDR2: SGHNT, YYREEE (reference sequence). The CDR3 is 14 residues long. The ends were cut back, 4 bases at V and 5 bases at J, with 13 bases in the middle. CDR3 protein: CASSPLAGNNEQFF. The CDR3 DNA sequence: TGTGCCAGCAGCCCCCTCGCCGGGAACAATGAGCAGTTCTTC.